This TCR beta chain was sequenced for a study of identical twins. Study-wide points: Weaker excess twin sharing was seen among beta out-of-frame sequences.

A few counts support this clonotype. Its antigen is undetermined. Each cDNA held unique molecular identifiers, and template switching gave it a universal primer site. One entry per CDR3 protein results from TCRdb running MiXCR on the 5' RACE reads. Of 240,000 or so distinct CDR3 sequences listed, around 7% are singletons. The germline gives CDR1 SGHRS, CDR2 YFSETQ. The V segment lost 4 bases and the J segment 4 bases; nucleotides outside the gene matches: 5. This CDR3 contains 14 residues. These data also formed part of another study, on yellow fever vaccine responses in identical twins. As reported in that work: In identical twins, vaccine T cell responses appeared partly shared and partly individual.

The rearrangement joins TRBV5-1 to TRBJ2-5; the match to TRBD1 covers 9 bases. The sequence derives from a woman younger than 35 in good health. Material: memory (CD45RO+) T cells sorted from blood. CDR3 nucleotides: TGCGCCAGCAGCAAAGGACAGGGGCGAGAGACCCAGTACTTC. This sequence encodes CASSKGQGRETQYF.